This TCR beta chain derives from a study of cytomegalovirus exposure and HLA in healthy donors. Of note for this clone: A junction end diverges from the germline sequence, so it may reflect a read error.

13 Jbeta primers and 60 Vbeta primers were used for the PCR. Sequenced by immunoSEQ multiplex PCR; TCRdb stores in-frame clones only, minus some. The table includes under 150,000 clones, 79% detected once. At the time of sampling, donors were nominally healthy, though unrecorded immune exposures were likely. The germline gives CDR1 MDHEN, CDR2 SYDVKM. The CDR3 loop spans 12 amino acids. Sequencing was done on a sample of PBMCs. The TCR was taken from a man between 18 and 35 years old in good health and CMV-seronegative. This chain uses TRBV28 with TRBJ2-3; weak D call: TRBD1 (6 bases). The CDR3 here is CAGSSRGDTQYF. The CDR3, as DNA: TGTGCCGGCAGTTCCAGGGGAGATACGCAGTATTTT.